This entry describes one TCR beta chain. The sample is drawn from a study of chemoradiotherapy in HPV16-positive cancers. Profiled with immunoSEQ multiplex PCR; TCRdb holds only in-frame clones, not every one. The sample records about 8,100 clones, around 64% being singletons. The V and J ends lost 5 bases and 5 bases, in that order; junction bases with no gene match: 10. The CDR3 length is 15 residues. Germline assignment: CDR1 LNHNV and CDR2 YYDKDF (reference sequence). This chain joins TRBV15 and TRBJ2-3; 7 bases are a match to TRBD1. This sample was taken from a patient who underwent chemoradiotherapy. The receptor was derived from a human donor with HPV-associated anogenital cancer. CDR3 protein: CATSPRRQGIDTQYF. CDR3 nucleotide sequence: TGTGCCACCAGCCCTCGACGACAGGGAATAGATACGCAGTATTTT.